One sample yielded the 28 T cell receptor beta chains listed below, sequenced in a study of glioma-infiltrating T cells after dendritic cell vaccination. Libraries were prepared by immunoSEQ multiplex PCR; TCRdb keeps only in-frame clonotypes and omits some of them. This table holds roughly 87,000 clones, around 86% found once. Time point described: after dendritic cell vaccination, including at tumor progression/relapse. This material consisted of blood, taken after dendritic cell vaccination. All receptors come from a human donor with glioblastoma.

The V and J genes are TRBV9 and TRBJ2-3; TRBD2 aligns across 13 bases. Trimming cost V 4 bases and J 0 bases; bases outside gene matches: 5. The germline V gene encodes CDR1 SGDLS and CDR2 YYNGEE. The CDR3 totals 17 residues. The CDR3 sequence is CASSKRTSGGSTDTQYF. As DNA, the CDR3 is TGTGCCAGCAGCAAGCGGACTAGCGGGGGAAGCACAGATACGCAGTATTTT.

The chain couples TRBV7-3 to TRBJ2-7; 9 bases agree with TRBD1. The V gene end was trimmed by 3 bases and the J gene end by 0 bases; junction bases not matched to a gene: 3. Germline-derived CDR1 and CDR2 are SGHTA and FQGTGA. This CDR3 contains 15 residues. DNA for the CDR3: TGTGCCAGCAGCTTGGGACAGGGAAACTCCTACGAGCAGTACTTC. Translation: CASSLGQGNSYEQYF.

V gene TRBV25-1 combines with J gene TRBJ2-1; D gene uncertain. Germline CDR1 is MGHDK and CDR2 is SYGVNS. Trimming took 1 base from V and 12 from J, leaving 10 bases between them. The CDR3 contains 12 residues. CDR3 protein: CASSESEVWQFF. The CDR3 region has the DNA TGTGCCAGCAGTGAATCAGAGGTATGGCAGTTCTTC.

This clone was seen only once. The rearrangement joins TRBV5-6 to TRBJ2-7; 8 positions agree with TRBD1. The V and J ends lost 8 bases and 4 bases, in that order; junction bases with no gene match: 2. Per the germline V gene, CDR1 is SGHDT and CDR2 is YYEEEE. CDR3 length: 11 residues. This CDR3 reads CASGQGYEQYF. The DNA of the CDR3 is TGTGCCAGTGGACAGGGTTACGAGCAGTACTTC. The full variable domain, completed using reference TRBV5-6 and TRBJ2-7, is DAGVTQSPTHLIKTRGQQVTLRCSPKSGHDTVSWYQQALGQGPQFIFQYYEEEERQRGNFPDRFSGHQFPNYSSELNVNALLLGDSALYLCASGQGYEQYFGPGTRLTVT.

This chain uses TRBV9 with TRBJ1-1; D not certain. V lost 3 bases and J lost 0, with 12 bases in between. Germline lookup yields CDR1 SGDLS and CDR2 YYNGEE. There are 15 residues in the CDR3. The CDR3 sequence: CASSELRQVNTEAFF. DNA of the CDR3: TGTGCCAGCAGCGAATTAAGGCAGGTGAACACTGAAGCTTTCTTT.

By its share, this clone is medium-sized. This chain uses TRBV6-1 with TRBJ1-4, with 8 bases that match TRBD1. V gave up 5 bases and J gave up 4 bases; unmatched junction bases: 3. There are 14 residues in the CDR3. In germline, CDR1 is MNHNS, CDR2 SASEGT. CDR3 nucleotide sequence: TGTGCCAGCAGTCAGGGGGCAGGTAATGAAAAACTGTTTTTT. Translated: CASSQGAGNEKLFF.

The CDR3 loop is CASSLSGGRSSYNEQFF. The CDR3 DNA is TGTGCCAGCAGCTTATCCGGGGGGAGAAGCTCCTACAATGAGCAGTTCTTC. This rearrangement joins TRBV7-3 to TRBJ2-1; 7 bases line up with TRBD2. J was trimmed by 0 bases and V by 2 bases; bases with no gene match: 7. Germline V CDR1 and CDR2: SGHTA, FQGTGA. The CDR3 covers 17 residues.

This chain uses TRBV10-3 with TRBJ1-1, with D uncertain. Germline V gene sequence: CDR1 ENHRY, CDR2 SYGVKD. This CDR3 region has 14 residues. The V end lost 3 bases, the J end lost 4 bases, and 12 bases lay between the germline ends. The CDR3: CAISDGRAFTEAFF. In DNA, the CDR3 is TGTGCCATCAGTGATGGGAGGGCATTCACTGAAGCTTTCTTT.

The chain joins TRBV19 to TRBJ2-3; D is perhaps TRBD2 (5 bases). Trimming removed 1 base at V and 0 bases at J, with 11 bases between. The CDR3 length is 16 residues. Germline V gene sequence: CDR1 LNHDA, CDR2 SQIVND (reference sequence). The CDR3 spells CASSIGSGPSTDTQYF. DNA for the CDR3: TGTGCCAGTAGTATAGGCAGCGGACCTAGCACAGATACGCAGTATTTT.

V is TRBV5-6 and J is TRBJ1-4, with D possibly TRBD1 on 5 matching bases. Trimming pared 3 bases from V and 4 bases from J, leaving 10 bases between. The CDR3 length is 14 residues. CDR1 and CDR2 from the germline V gene are SGHDT and YYEEEE. The CDR3 spells CASSSNRLNEKLFF. CDR3 nucleotides: TGTGCCAGCAGCTCGAACAGGCTTAATGAAAAACTGTTTTTT.

The rearrangement links TRBV7-8 to TRBJ1-2, with D maybe TRBD1 (6 bases). There are 14 residues in the CDR3. V was trimmed by 3 bases and J by 4 bases, leaving 12 bases between them. Germline V lookup: CDR1 SGHVS, CDR2 FQNEAQ. The CDR3 region is CASSFRTASYGYTF. In nucleotides, the CDR3 is TGTGCCAGCAGCTTTCGGACAGCAAGCTATGGCTACACCTTC.

The chain employs TRBV5-4 and TRBJ2-7, with 8 bases identical to TRBD2. The CDR3 runs 15 residues. J was trimmed by 4 bases and V by 0 bases; bases with no gene match: 6. CDR1 and CDR2 (germline): SGHNT, YYREEE (reference sequence). CDR3 DNA sequence: TGTGCCAGCAGCTTGGATCTAGCGGGCGATTACGAGCAGTACTTC. Encoded protein: CASSLDLAGDYEQYF.

The gene calls are TRBV27 and TRBJ1-4; D possibly corresponds to TRBD1 (6 bases). In germline, CDR1 is MNHEY, CDR2 SMNVEV (reference sequence). V lost 5 bases and J 0 bases, leaving 16 bases between the germline ends. This CDR3 is 17 amino acids long. CDR3 coding DNA: TGTGCCAGCAGTCCCCAATGGGGGCTCCCAACTAATGAAAAACTGTTTTTT. Translating it yields CASSPQWGLPTNEKLFF.

This chain uses TRBV6-5 with TRBJ1-1; 8 positions match TRBD1. The CDR3 runs 14 residues. V lost 2 bases, J lost 4 bases, and 3 bases stayed unmatched. From germline, CDR1 is MNHEY and CDR2 SVGAGI. The CDR3 spells CASSYPGQGTEAFF. CDR3 in DNA: TGTGCCAGCAGTTACCCTGGACAGGGCACTGAAGCTTTCTTT.

In its sample, this clone was seen a few times. The V call is TRBV2, the J call TRBJ2-2, with D possibly TRBD1 on 5 matching bases. With 6 bases removed from V and 6 bases from J, the gap between germline ends came to 17 bases. The CDR3 is made up of 15 amino acids. CDR1 and CDR2 (germline): SNHLY, FYNNEI. CDR3 amino acids: CASSPGQGRPGELFF. DNA for the CDR3: TGTGCCAGCAGCCCAGGGCAGGGTCGCCCCGGGGAGCTGTTTTTT.

A note on this clone: Germline and junction disagree at one end, which may indicate a read error. The CDR3 is CASSPPGQGLLGEQYF. The CDR3, as DNA: TGTGCCAGCTCCCCACCGGGGCAGGGGCTACTTGGGGAGCAGTACTTC. The chain combines TRBV18 with TRBJ2-7; D may be TRBD1 (6 bases). Germline CDR1 and CDR2: KGHSH and LQKENI. The CDR3 length is 16 residues. Using reference TRBV18 and TRBJ2-7 for the parts outside the CDR3, the full variable domain is NAGVMQNPRHLVRRRGQEARLRCSPMKGHSHVYWYRQLPEEGLKFMVYLQKENIIDESGMPKERFSAEFPKEGPSILRIQQVVRGDSAAYFCASSPPGQGLLGEQYFGPGTRLTVT.

V and J are TRBV5-4 and TRBJ2-1; 7 bases line up with TRBD1. The CDR3 length is 13 residues. V lost 1 base and J lost 5; bases outside the gene matches: 0. CDR1 and CDR2 (germline): SGHNT, YYREEE (reference sequence). CDR3: CASSLTGDNEQFF. The CDR3, as DNA: TGTGCCAGCAGCTTGACAGGGGACAATGAGCAGTTCTTC.

The chain carries TRBV5-1 and TRBJ2-7; D not certain. Looked up from germline, CDR1 is SGHRS and CDR2 is YFSETQ. The CDR3 runs 13 residues. V gave up 4 bases and J gave up 2 bases, with 10 bases separating them. Written as DNA, the CDR3 is TGCGCCAGCAGCGCAGGCCCCACCTACGAGCAGTACTTC. Its translation: CASSAGPTYEQYF.

This clone occurred a few times. The chain is built from TRBV2 and TRBJ1-5; the match to TRBD1 covers 7 bases. With V trimmed by 4 bases and J by 7 bases, 10 bases remained unmatched. Germline CDR1 and CDR2: SNHLY and FYNNEI. The CDR3 runs 15 residues. CDR3 sequence: CASSAYTGAAQPQHF. CDR3 nucleotides: TGTGCCAGCAGTGCGTACACAGGGGCTGCGCAGCCCCAGCATTTT.

The DNA of the CDR3 is TGTGCCTGGAGTGCCCACCGGGACAGGCCCCTGGGGGGCTACACCTTC. It encodes CAWSAHRDRPLGGYTF. The chain joins TRBV30 to TRBJ1-2, with 8 bases lining up with TRBD1. J lost 8 bases, V lost 1 base, and 15 bases had no gene match. This CDR3 spans 16 amino acids. From germline, CDR1 is GTSNPN and CDR2 SVGIG (reference sequence).

The chain uses TRBV11-2 and TRBJ1-4; D gene unclear. The CDR3 runs 13 residues. Germline V CDR1 and CDR2: SGHAT, FQNNGV. Trimming stripped 3 bases from V and 7 bases from J, with 9 bases between. In DNA, the CDR3 is TGTGCCAGCAGCTTTAGACGCGGTGAAAAACTGTTTTTT. This encodes CASSFRRGEKLFF. The whole variable domain, remainder taken from reference TRBV11-2 and TRBJ1-4, is EAGVAQSPRYKIIEKRQSVAFWCNPISGHATLYWYQQILGQGPKLLIQFQNNGVVDDSQLPKDRFSAERLKGVDSTLKIQPAKLEDSAVYLCASSFRRGEKLFFGSGTQLSVL.

The rearrangement links TRBV29-1 to TRBJ2-7, with a possible D match to TRBD1 (5 bases). The germline V and J ends were trimmed by 1 base and 3 bases, with 16 bases remaining between them. The germline gives CDR1 SQVTM, CDR2 ANQGSEA. This CDR3 region has 15 residues. In DNA form, the CDR3 reads TGCAGCGTTGAAGTTTGGGGCAAGTTCGACTACGAGCAGTACTTC. Its translation: CSVEVWGKFDYEQYF.

The V and J genes are TRBV19 and TRBJ1-2; TRBD1 agrees at 8 bases. After removal of 1 base from V and 8 bases from J, the junction contained 6 bases not matched to a gene. The CDR3 runs 14 residues. CDR1 LNHDA and CDR2 SQIVND come from the germline V gene (reference sequence). The CDR3 region is CASSIGRQGIGYTF. CDR3 coding DNA: TGTGCCAGTAGTATAGGAAGACAGGGGATAGGCTACACCTTC.

In this sample, this clone turned up once. The chain couples TRBV7-9 to TRBJ2-7; 10 bases map to TRBD1. J gave up 4 bases and V 5 bases, and 5 bases lay outside the gene matches. Germline V gene data show CDR1 as SEHNR and CDR2 as FQNEAQ (reference sequence). The CDR3 has 14 amino acids. The CDR3 bases are TGTGCCAGCAGCGGGGGACAGGGGTTTTACGAGCAGTACTTC. Its protein product is CASSGGQGFYEQYF.

The J gene is TRBJ1-1, the V gene TRBV7-6; D is unclear. Germline V gives CDR1 SGHVS, CDR2 FNYEAQ. The CDR3 runs 13 residues. Trimming took off 5 bases at V and 3 bases at J, with 10 bases between the two ends. CDR3 sequence: CASSPTPYTEAFF. CDR3 nucleotide sequence: TGTGCCAGCAGCCCGACACCATACACTGAAGCTTTCTTT.

The chain couples TRBV10-3 to TRBJ1-5; TRBD1 might be the D (6 bases). Deletions cut 10 bases from V and 0 bases from J, with 13 bases between. This CDR3 has 14 residues. CDR1 and CDR2 from the germline V gene are ENHRY and SYGVKD. The CDR3 DNA is TGTGCCACCAGGGACATCAATAGCAATCAGCCCCAGCATTTT. This gives the protein CATRDINSNQPQHF.

The J gene is TRBJ1-4, the V gene TRBV7-2, with D perhaps matching TRBD1 (6 bases). Germline assignment: CDR1 SGHTA and CDR2 FQGNSA. This CDR3 contains 14 residues. Trimming stripped 5 bases from V and 7 bases from J, with 14 bases between. The CDR3 loop is CASSPQGEGEKLFF. CDR3 in DNA: TGTGCCAGCAGCCCACAGGGAGAGGGTGAAAAACTGTTTTTT.

This clone was counted once. The junction and the germline gene differ at one end; a read error may be behind it. The same CDR3 is also encoded by other DNA sequences in this sample. The gene calls are TRBV5-1 and TRBJ1-5, with TRBD1 identical over 10 bases. The CDR3 consists of 14 residues. Germline V lookup: CDR1 SGHRS, CDR2 YFSETQ. CDR3 protein: CASSADRGSQPQHF. The CDR3 nucleotides read TGCGCCAGCAGCGCGGACAGGGGGAGTCAGCCCCAGCATTTC.